This TCR beta chain was sequenced for a study of neoadjuvant nivolumab and ipilimumab in lung cancer (dated by TCRdb to 2020 to 2022). In terms of the full investigation: In the NEOSTAR trial, nivolumab was administered intravenously at 3 mg/kg on days 1, 15 and 29, and the combination arm also received ipilimumab 1 mg/kg on day 1 only. The study compared TCR repertoires in pretherapy (baseline) peripheral blood with TCR repertoires in tumors resected at surgery following neoadjuvant immune checkpoint blockade. In the trial, approximately 45 patients with operable NSCLC were treated, of whom about 23 were randomized to nivolumab monotherapy and about 20 to nivolumab plus ipilimumab. The primary trial endpoint was the major pathologic response (MPR) rate in the intention-to-treat population in each study arm. Matched pretherapy and resected tumor pairs were analyzed for seven patients: four treated with nivolumab and three with nivolumab plus ipilimumab.

The sample's time point label, decoded: pretherapy, before neoadjuvant immune checkpoint inhibitors. The samples were taken from NEOSTAR, a phase 2 randomized trial in operable NSCLC that tested neoadjuvant nivolumab or nivolumab plus ipilimumab, followed by surgery. Concerning this clone itself: There is no known antigen for this receptor. Nothing much larger sits one base from this clone, and base qualities are not available.

The full study reports these points: TCR richness and clonality were greater in resected tumors than in tumor-adjacent uninvolved lung, and increases were seen in more dual-therapy-treated tumors. No significant correlation was found between TCR clonality and pathologic tumor regression, and only one major-pathologic-response sample was available for the clonality analysis. TCR sequencing was performed in a small number of samples. From pretherapy to surgery, tumor T-cell richness and clonality increased in three of three dual-therapy tumors but in only two of four nivolumab-treated tumors. A positive correlation was observed between pretherapy blood TCR richness and richness in tumors resected after neoadjuvant therapy (Spearman R ~ 0.82).

Library preparation was by the immunoSEQ multiplex PCR assay. As for the authors' bioinformatics: Repertoires were summarized in terms of richness and clonality, and significantly expanded and contracted clones between pre- and post-therapy samples were identified. TCRdb limited this immuneACCESS table to in-frame rearrangements with V and J called. A share of clones is missing; checked studies link under half to unresolved V genes, and the rest is unexplained. Clonal size and the V and J genes are those of that table, whereas D and trimming came from the DNA. This sample gives tens of thousands of clones in total; more than 70% of them show up just once. The top ten hold more than 20% of the sample. CDR1 MDHEN and CDR2 SYDVKM are derived from the germline V gene. The CDR3 contains 16 residues, cysteine and phenylalanine counted. The sequence is cut down to CDR3 DNA, 48 bases in frame from base 1. Germline trimming: 3 bases from V, 8 bases from J; junction bases outside gene matches: 10.

This TCR derives from an adult with non-small cell lung cancer. The specimen was peripheral blood, collected before neoadjuvant nivolumab, alone or with ipilimumab. The chain is made from TRBV28 and TRBJ1-2, with 12 central nucleotides matching TRBD1. The DNA is as follows: TGTGCCAGCAGTTTGGGCCAGGGACAGGGGGCTTTAGGCTACACCTTC. It is translated as CASSLGQGQGALGYTF.